This TCR beta chain was documented in a study of T cells in Graves' hyperthyroidism and ophthalmopathy. CDR1 and CDR2 from the germline V gene are SGHTS and YDEGEE. The V segment lost 7 bases and the J segment 12 bases; nucleotides outside the gene matches: 8. The CDR3 runs 13 residues. This blood was taken when hyperthyroidism was first diagnosed, before any ophthalmopathy symptoms existed. TCR beta CDR3 regions were amplified from RNA transcripts. HTBI primers were employed in a first-round RT-PCR of the TCR CDR3. A single record per CDR3 protein comes from TCRdb applying MiXCR to the multiplex PCR reads. The sample shows about 580,000 distinct CDR3 sequences, approximately 13% of them seen only once.

Input material: blood. This sequence joins TRBV5-8 and TRBJ2-1, with 12 bases fitting TRBD1. The sequence derives from a woman younger than 45 with Graves' hyperthyroidism that later progressed to Graves' ophthalmopathy. CDR3 nucleotide sequence: TGTGCCAGCTGCCCGGGACAGGGGGCGCGGCAGTTCTTC. It codes for CASCPGQGARQFF.